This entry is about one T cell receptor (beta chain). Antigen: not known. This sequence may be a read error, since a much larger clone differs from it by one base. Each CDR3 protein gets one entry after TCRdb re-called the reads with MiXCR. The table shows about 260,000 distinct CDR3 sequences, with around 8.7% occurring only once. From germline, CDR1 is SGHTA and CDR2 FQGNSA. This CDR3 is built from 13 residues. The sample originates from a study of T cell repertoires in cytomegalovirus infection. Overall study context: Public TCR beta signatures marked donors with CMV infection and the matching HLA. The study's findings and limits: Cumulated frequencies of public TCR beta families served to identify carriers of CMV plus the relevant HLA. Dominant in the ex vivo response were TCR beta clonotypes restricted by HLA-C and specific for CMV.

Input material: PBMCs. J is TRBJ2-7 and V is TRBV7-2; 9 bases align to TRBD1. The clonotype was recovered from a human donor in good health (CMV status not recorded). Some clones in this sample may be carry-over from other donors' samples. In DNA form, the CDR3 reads TGTGCCAGCAGCTTCTGGGACAGGGACGAGAAGTACTTC. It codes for CASSFWDRDEKYF. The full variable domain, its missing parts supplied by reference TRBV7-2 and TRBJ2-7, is GAGVSQSPSNKVTEKGKDVELRCDPISGHTALYWYRQSLGQGLEFLIYFQGNSAPDKSGLPSDRFSAERTGGSVSTLTIQRTQQEDSAVYLCASSFWDRDEKYFGPGTRLTVT.